The 5 T cell receptor beta chains reported below all come from one sample, sequenced in a study of T cell responses to AZD1222 COVID-19 vaccine. Assay used: immunoSEQ multiplex PCR; TCRdb lists only in-frame clones, some missing. The data hold 80,000 or so clones, with over 80% observed a single time. This material consisted of peripheral blood, taken on day 0 of AZD1222 vaccination. The receptors here all came from an adult in good health.

The chain joins TRBV6-5 to TRBJ1-4; 7 bases line up with TRBD1. The CDR3 contains 13 residues. The germline V gene has CDR1 MNHEY and CDR2 SVGAGI. J was trimmed by 8 bases and V by 5 bases; bases with no gene match: 5. CDR3 protein: CASSRDSGEKLFF. The CDR3 coding sequence is TGTGCCAGCAGTCGGGACAGTGGCGAAAAACTGTTTTTT.

The V and J genes are TRBV19 and TRBJ1-1; D gene unclear. The germline V gene has CDR1 LNHDA and CDR2 SQIVND (reference sequence). The CDR3 extends over 11 amino acids. Trimming removed 6 bases at V and 2 bases at J, with 4 bases between. This CDR3 is CASRQNTEAFF. The CDR3 region has the DNA TGTGCCAGTAGACAAAACACTGAAGCTTTCTTT.

V usage is TRBV5-8 and J usage is TRBJ2-1, with D possibly TRBD1 on 6 matching bases. CDR1 and CDR2 from the germline V gene are SGHTS and YDEGEE. Trimming took 5 bases from V and 4 from J, leaving 10 bases between them. The CDR3 spans 13 residues. CDR3 loop: CASSQTGYNEQFF. In DNA form, the CDR3 reads TGTGCCAGCAGTCAGACAGGATACAATGAGCAGTTCTTC. Filled out from reference TRBV5-8 and TRBJ2-1, the complete variable domain reads EAGVTQSPTHLIKTRGQQATLRCSPISGHTSVYWYQQALGLGLQFLLWYDEGEERNRGNFPPRFSGRQFPNYSSELNVNALELEDSALYLCASSQTGYNEQFFGPGTRLTVL.

This sequence joins TRBV7-9 and TRBJ2-1; 10 nucleotides align to TRBD2. From germline, CDR1 is SEHNR and CDR2 FQNEAQ (reference sequence). This CDR3 contains 14 residues. The J segment lost 6 bases and the V segment lost 7 bases, leaving 6 bases of the junction unmatched. The chain's CDR3 is CASTLAGVINEQFF. Written as DNA, the CDR3 is TGTGCCAGCACCCTAGCGGGAGTCATCAATGAGCAGTTCTTC.

This chain connects TRBV7-2 to TRBJ1-2, with D tentatively TRBD1 (5 bases). The V end was cut by 1 base, the J end by 4 bases, with 19 bases between. CDR3 length equals 17 residues. The germline gives CDR1 SGHTA, CDR2 FQGNSA. DNA for the CDR3: TGTGCCAGCAGCTTAGATGGGGCAGGCGTCACCACCTATGGCTACACCTTC. Protein sequence: CASSLDGAGVTTYGYTF.